The entry below describes one TCR beta chain. Clones were sequenced by immunoSEQ multiplex PCR, and TCRdb holds only the in-frame ones, with some missing. Of around 300,000 clones in the sample, 80% to 90% were seen once. V lost 4 bases, J lost 2 bases, and 8 bases stayed unmatched. The CDR3 is made up of 16 amino acids. Germline V gene lookup returns CDR1 LGHDT and CDR2 YNNKEL (reference sequence). The data are from a study of Ad26.COV2.S vaccination and SARS-CoV-2 variants. As to treatment: 19 received Ad26.COV2.S at low or high dose, single or two shots; 5 received placebo; per-sample allocation not given. All samples were drawn on day 63, counting from the first vaccine or placebo injection. Wuhan-strain SARS-CoV-2 spike was expressed by the Ad26 vector that made up the vaccine.

The specimen was peripheral blood, collected in a trial of Ad26.COV2.S vaccine versus placebo. V gene TRBV3-1 (or the pseudogene TRBV3-2) combines with J gene TRBJ2-5, with 9 nucleotides matching TRBD2. The sequence was collected from a person aged 18 to 65 who received the Ad26.COV2.S COVID-19 vaccine or a placebo. For the CDR3, the DNA is TGTGCCAGCAGCCCTCGACTAGCGGAGCTACAAGAGACCCAGTACTTC. It codes for CASSPRLAELQETQYF.